This T cell receptor beta chain is drawn from a study of beta chain features in type 1 diabetes. This clone has more than one count but fewer than ten. Its target is unknown. Findings of the study overall: Type 1 diabetes patients had moderately but significantly shorter TCRB CDR3s in all four CD4+ subsets. Sequencing used cDNA, and cells with high TCR expression could therefore be over-represented.

Sequenced material consisted of expressed TCRB transcripts (all of the isolated RNA was reverse transcribed). TCRdb's copy holds only in-frame clones and misses some; the assay was immunoSEQ multiplex PCR. The sample shows 250,000 to 300,000 clones, around 24% of them seen only once. The CDR3 spans 15 residues. Germline CDR1 reads SGHAT; CDR2 reads FQNNGV. The V and J ends lost 3 bases and 3 bases, in that order; junction bases with no gene match: 4. Each of the CD4+ naive, central memory, regulatory and stem cell-like memory populations was sorted via CD45RO/CCR7/CD25/CD127/CD95/CD27. The origin of this receptor is a woman aged 30 to 39 with type 1 diabetes. Sample: naive CD4+ T cells from blood. The chain couples TRBV11-2 to TRBJ2-7, with 11 bases fitting TRBD2. Here the CDR3 DNA reads TGTGCCAGCAGCTTGGAAGGACTAGCGGGCTACGAGCAGTACTTC. It specifies CASSLEGLAGYEQYF.